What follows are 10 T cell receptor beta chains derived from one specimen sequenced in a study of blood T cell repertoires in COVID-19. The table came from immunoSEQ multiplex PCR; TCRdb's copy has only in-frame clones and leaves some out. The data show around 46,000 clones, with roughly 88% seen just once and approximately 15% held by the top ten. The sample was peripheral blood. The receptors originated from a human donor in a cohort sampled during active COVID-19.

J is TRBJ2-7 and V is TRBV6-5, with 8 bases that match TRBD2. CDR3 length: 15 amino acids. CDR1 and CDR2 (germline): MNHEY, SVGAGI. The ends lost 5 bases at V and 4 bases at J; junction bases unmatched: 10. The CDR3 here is CASSTGRGNWYEQYF. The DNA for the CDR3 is TGTGCCAGCAGTACCGGGAGGGGAAATTGGTACGAGCAGTACTTC.

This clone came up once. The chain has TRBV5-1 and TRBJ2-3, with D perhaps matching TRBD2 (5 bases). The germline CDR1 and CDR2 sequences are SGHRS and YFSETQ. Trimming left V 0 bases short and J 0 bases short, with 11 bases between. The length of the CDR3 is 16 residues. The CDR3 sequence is CASSLEGGWSTDTQYF. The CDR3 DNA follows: TGCGCCAGCAGCTTGGAAGGCGGGTGGAGCACAGATACGCAGTATTTT.

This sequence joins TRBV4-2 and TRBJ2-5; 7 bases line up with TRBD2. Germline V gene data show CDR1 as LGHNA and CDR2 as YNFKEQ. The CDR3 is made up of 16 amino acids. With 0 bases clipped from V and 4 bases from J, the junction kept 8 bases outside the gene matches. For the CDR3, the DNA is TGTGCCAGCAGCCAAGATGGAGCGGGGCTGGGAGAGACCCAGTACTTC. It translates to CASSQDGAGLGETQYF.

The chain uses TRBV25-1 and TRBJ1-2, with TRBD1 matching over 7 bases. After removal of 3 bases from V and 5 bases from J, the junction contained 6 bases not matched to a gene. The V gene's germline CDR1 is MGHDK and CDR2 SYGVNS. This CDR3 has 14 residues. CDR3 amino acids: CASSDPRQGYGYTF. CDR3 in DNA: TGTGCCAGCAGTGATCCCCGACAGGGTTATGGCTACACCTTC.

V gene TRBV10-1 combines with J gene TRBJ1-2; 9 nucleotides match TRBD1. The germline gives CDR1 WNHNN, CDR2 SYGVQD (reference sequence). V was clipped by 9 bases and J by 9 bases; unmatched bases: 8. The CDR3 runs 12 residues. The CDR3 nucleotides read TGCGCCAGTTCCGGGACAGGGAATTGCTACACCTTC. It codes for CASSGTGNCYTF.

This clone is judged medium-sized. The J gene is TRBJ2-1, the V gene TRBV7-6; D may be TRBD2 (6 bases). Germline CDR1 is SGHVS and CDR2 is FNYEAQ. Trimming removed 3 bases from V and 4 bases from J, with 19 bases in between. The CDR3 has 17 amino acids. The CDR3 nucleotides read TGTGCCAGCAGCTTCTTACTGACTAGTGGCCCATACAATGAGCAGTTCTTC. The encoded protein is CASSFLLTSGPYNEQFF.

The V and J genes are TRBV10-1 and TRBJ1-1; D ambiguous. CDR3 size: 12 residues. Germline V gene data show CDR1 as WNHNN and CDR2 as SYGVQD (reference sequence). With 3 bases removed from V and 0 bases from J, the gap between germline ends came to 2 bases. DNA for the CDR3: TGCGCCAGCAGTGACATGAACACTGAAGCTTTCTTT. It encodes CASSDMNTEAFF.

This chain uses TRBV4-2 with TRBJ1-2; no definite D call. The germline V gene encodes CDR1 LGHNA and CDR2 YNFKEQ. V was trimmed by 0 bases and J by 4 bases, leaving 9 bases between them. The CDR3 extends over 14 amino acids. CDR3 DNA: TGTGCCAGCAGCCAAGAGCGGCAAAGCTATGGCTACACCTTC. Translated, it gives CASSQERQSYGYTF.

CDR3 amino acids: CASSSWGDTDTQYF. CDR3 in DNA: TGCGCCAGCAGTTCCTGGGGAGACACAGATACGCAGTATTTT. This chain connects TRBV10-1 to TRBJ2-3, with D maybe TRBD2 (5 bases). Germline CDR1 is WNHNN and CDR2 is SYGVQD (reference sequence). This CDR3 comprises 14 residues. V was cut by 5 bases and J by 2 bases, with 11 bases left in between.

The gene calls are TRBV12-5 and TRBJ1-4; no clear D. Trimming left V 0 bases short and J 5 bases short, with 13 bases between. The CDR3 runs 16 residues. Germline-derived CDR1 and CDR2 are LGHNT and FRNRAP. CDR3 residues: CASGLVAAPANEKLFF. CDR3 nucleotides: TGTGCTAGTGGTTTGGTGGCGGCCCCAGCGAATGAAAAACTGTTTTTT.